These 6 T cell receptor beta chains share one sample of origin, sequenced in a study of blood T cell repertoires in COVID-19. TCRdb's copy holds only in-frame clones and misses some; the assay was immunoSEQ multiplex PCR. Of around 200,000 clones in the sample, more than 75% were seen once. Source material: peripheral blood. The origin of the receptors is a person between 65 and 79 years old with COVID-19, enrolled during active disease.

The chain couples TRBV2 to TRBJ2-3; D ambiguous. This CDR3 is 12 amino acids long. The V gene lost 1 base and the J gene lost 5 bases, with 4 bases spanning the gap. Germline CDR1 reads SNHLY; CDR2 reads FYNNEI. This CDR3 is CASSEVVDTQYF. CDR3 in DNA: TGTGCCAGCAGTGAAGTAGTAGATACGCAGTATTTT.

The V gene is TRBV28, the J gene TRBJ2-7; TRBD1 matches at 9 bases. Germline CDR1 MDHEN, CDR2 SYDVKM. The J segment lost 7 bases and the V segment lost 7 bases, leaving 14 bases of the junction unmatched. This CDR3 contains 15 residues. In nucleotides, the CDR3 is TGTGCCAGCACCGCCGTACAGGGGGCCTCCGGTGAGCAGTACTTC. It is translated as CASTAVQGASGEQYF.

V and J are TRBV24-1 and TRBJ2-2; TRBD2 matches 9 bases. This CDR3 comprises 14 residues. CDR1 KGHDR and CDR2 SFDVKD come from the germline V gene. The V gene end was trimmed by 9 bases and the J gene end by 3 bases; junction bases not matched to a gene: 4. The CDR3 sequence: CATSGGRDTGELFF. CDR3 bases: TGTGCCACCTCGGGCGGGAGGGACACCGGGGAGCTGTTTTTT.

The chain joins TRBV5-4 to TRBJ2-2, with D maybe TRBD1 (5 bases). From germline, CDR1 is SGHNT and CDR2 YYREEE (reference sequence). This CDR3 spans 13 amino acids. With 0 bases removed from V and 7 bases from J, the gap between germline ends came to 7 bases. CDR3 region: CASSLAGRGELFF. The CDR3 DNA sequence: TGTGCCAGCAGCTTGGCAGGGCGCGGGGAGCTGTTTTTT.

This clone was detected only a few times. The V gene is TRBV6-6, the J gene TRBJ1-5; D unclear. The CDR3 covers 11 residues. The germline V and J ends were trimmed by 6 bases and 9 bases, with 9 bases remaining between them. CDR1 MNHNY and CDR2 SVGAGI come from the germline V gene (reference sequence). The CDR3 spells CASSQVGPQHF. DNA for the CDR3: TGTGCCAGCAGCCAGGTGGGGCCCCAGCATTTT.

The V and J genes are TRBV9 and TRBJ2-1; 9 nucleotides match TRBD2. V gave up 4 bases and J gave up 5 bases; unmatched junction bases: 10. Germline V gene lookup returns CDR1 SGDLS and CDR2 YYNGEE. The CDR3 is 16 residues long. The CDR3 region is CASSMFSGRTDNEQFF. The CDR3, as DNA: TGTGCCAGCAGCATGTTTAGCGGGAGAACGGACAATGAGCAGTTCTTC.